Detailed here is one T cell receptor beta chain. The sample comes from a study of T cells in tuberculosis. The CDR3 runs to 18 residues. From germline, CDR1 is SGDLS and CDR2 YYNGEE. Trimming took 3 bases from V and 0 from J; bases not matched to a gene: 11. Time point defined: new active TB diagnosis, blood taken before or within 7 days of starting treatment. This table comes from immunoSEQ multiplex PCR, and its TCRdb copy is limited to in-frame clones, with some not included. The sample records about 34,000 clones, 91% being singletons. Here the sequenced sample was PBMCs, taken at tuberculosis diagnosis. This chain connects TRBV9 to TRBJ2-3, with 9 bases identical to TRBD2. The sequence derives from an adult with tuberculosis. Here the CDR3 DNA reads TGTGCCAGCAGCGCCGAGGCTCGGCGGGGGGGAAGCACAGATACGCAGTATTTT. It specifies CASSAEARRGGSTDTQYF.